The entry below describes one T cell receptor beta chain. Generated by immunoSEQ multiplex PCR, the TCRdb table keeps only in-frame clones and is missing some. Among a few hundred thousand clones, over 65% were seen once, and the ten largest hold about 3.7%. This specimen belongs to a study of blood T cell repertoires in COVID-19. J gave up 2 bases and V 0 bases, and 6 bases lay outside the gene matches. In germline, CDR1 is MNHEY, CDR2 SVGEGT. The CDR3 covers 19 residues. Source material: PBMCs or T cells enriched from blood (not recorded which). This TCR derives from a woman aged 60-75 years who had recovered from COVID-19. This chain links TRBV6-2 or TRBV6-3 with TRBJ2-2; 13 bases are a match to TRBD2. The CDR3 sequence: CASSYSTRLAGGNTGELFF. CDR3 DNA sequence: TGTGCCAGCAGTTACTCGACCCGACTAGCGGGGGGAAACACCGGGGAGCTGTTTTTT.